The 28 T cell receptor beta chains below all came from one sample that was sequenced in a study of blood T cell repertoires in COVID-19 (TCRdb year 2020). Receptors were amplified or captured by the immunoSEQ multiplex PCR assay. Drawn from immuneACCESS, this table holds only the in-frame rearrangements with V and J called that TCRdb kept. Clones are partly lost; checked studies trace under half to an unresolved V gene and leave the rest unexplained. Counted in this sample were roughly 90,000 clones; approximately 85% of them appeared once. Approximately 13% of the sample goes to the ten largest clones. The sequenced material came from peripheral blood. Receptors were obtained from a human donor in a cohort sampled during active COVID-19.

The V and J genes are TRBV19 and TRBJ2-7; weak D call: TRBD1 (6 bases). Trimming shortened V by 3 bases and J by 2 bases, and 11 bases separated the two germline ends. CDR1 and CDR2 (germline): LNHDA, SQIVND (reference sequence). The CDR3 sequence is 14 residues long. The CDR3 DNA reads as TGTGCCAGTAGTATCAACAGGGAAACCTACGAGCAGTACTTC. This encodes CASSINRETYEQYF.

This clone was observed once. The V call is TRBV20-1, the J call TRBJ2-1; D may be TRBD2 (5 bases). CDR1 is DFQATT and CDR2 is SNEGSKA in the germline V gene (reference sequence). The CDR3 runs 13 residues. The ends were cut back, 3 bases at V and 6 bases at J, with 12 bases in the middle. The CDR3 loop is CSASSGLVNEQFF. Here the CDR3 DNA reads TGCAGTGCTAGTTCGGGGTTAGTCAATGAGCAGTTCTTC.

The chain couples TRBV27 to TRBJ1-1; the D gene is possibly TRBD1 (6 bases). This CDR3 region has 12 residues. From germline, CDR1 is MNHEY and CDR2 SMNVEV (reference sequence). Trimming left V 4 bases short and J 5 bases short, with 8 bases between. The CDR3 sequence: CASSSGVTEAFF. CDR3 DNA: TGTGCCAGCAGTTCAGGGGTTACTGAAGCTTTCTTT.

The chain is built from TRBV11-2 and TRBJ2-6; D not certain. There are 15 residues in the CDR3. V gave up 5 bases and J gave up 0 bases, with 8 bases separating them. The germline CDR1 and CDR2 sequences are SGHAT and FQNNGV. The DNA of the CDR3 is TGTGCCAGCAGCATCTATCACTCTGGGGCCAACGTCCTGACTTTC. Its protein is CASSIYHSGANVLTF.

The V call is TRBV7-2, the J call TRBJ2-5, with D perhaps matching TRBD2 (6 bases). V lost 3 bases and J lost 3, with 11 bases in between. Germline V gene lookup returns CDR1 SGHTA and CDR2 FQGNSA. The CDR3 runs to 14 residues. The CDR3 nucleotides are TGTGCCAGCAGCTTTGGGGGGAACGAAGAGACCCAGTACTTC. Amino acid sequence: CASSFGGNEETQYF.

The gene calls are TRBV5-6 and TRBJ2-1; tentatively, D is TRBD2 (5 bases). Deletions cut 3 bases from V and 8 bases from J, with 18 bases between. Germline lookup yields CDR1 SGHDT and CDR2 YYEEEE. The CDR3 is 15 amino acids. The CDR3 region has the DNA TGTGCCAGCAGCTATGTAGGCCGGGGTAACGATGAGCAGTTCTTC. It specifies CASSYVGRGNDEQFF. The full variable domain, in which reference TRBV5-6 and TRBJ2-1 provide the parts outside the CDR3, is DAGVTQSPTHLIKTRGQQVTLRCSPKSGHDTVSWYQQALGQGPQFIFQYYEEEERQRGNFPDRFSGHQFPNYSSELNVNALLLGDSALYLCASSYVGRGNDEQFFGPGTRLTVL.

The chain has TRBV5-1 and TRBJ1-4; D is unresolved. Trimming cost V 1 base and J 0 bases, with 7 bases left between them. Germline V gene lookup returns CDR1 SGHRS and CDR2 YFSETQ. The CDR3 totals 15 residues. The CDR3 loop is CASSLSPATNEKLFF. CDR3 DNA sequence: TGCGCCAGCAGCTTGAGCCCTGCAACTAATGAAAAACTGTTTTTT.

The chain recombines TRBV6-2 or TRBV6-3 with TRBJ2-7; D gene uncertain. The CDR3 is 13 amino acids. Trimming removed 4 bases at V and 2 bases at J, with 9 bases between. CDR1 is MNHEY and CDR2 is SVGEGT in the germline V gene. The CDR3 coding sequence is TGTGCCAGCAGTTCAAAGGAGACCTACGAGCAGTACTTC. This codes for CASSSKETYEQYF.

The chain couples TRBV5-4 to TRBJ2-2, with 8 bases lining up with TRBD2. Looked up from germline, CDR1 is SGHNT and CDR2 is YYREEE (reference sequence). The V and J ends lost 4 bases and 7 bases, in that order; junction bases with no gene match: 9. This CDR3 region has 15 residues. The CDR3 DNA reads TGTGCCAGCAGCAACCCGGGGGGGCCTGACGGGGAGCTGTTTTTT. Residues: CASSNPGGPDGELFF.

The chain joins TRBV5-4 to TRBJ2-1, with 9 bases lining up with TRBD2. The CDR3 is 14 amino acids. The germline gives CDR1 SGHNT, CDR2 YYREEE (reference sequence). V shed 2 bases, J shed 12 bases, and the junction held 9 bases outside the gene matches. The CDR3 reads CASSFNAGGRGQFF. For the CDR3, the DNA is TGTGCCAGCAGCTTTAATGCGGGAGGGAGGGGGCAGTTCTTC.

Comment on this clone: The same CDR3 is also encoded by other DNA sequences in this sample. The V call is TRBV6-5, the J call TRBJ2-7; D might be TRBD1 (5 bases). CDR1 and CDR2 (germline): MNHEY, SVGAGI. Trimming cost V 5 bases and J 1 base, with 9 bases left between them. This CDR3 comprises 13 residues. The CDR3 nucleotides are TGTGCCAGCAGTCCTGACAGTTCCTACGAGCAGTACTTC. Its protein product is CASSPDSSYEQYF.

There are a few counts of this clone. One end of the junction fails to match germline, which may point to a read error. The chain combines TRBV6-2 or TRBV6-3 with TRBJ2-5; the D is unclear. Germline CDR1 is MNHEY and CDR2 is SVGEGT. The CDR3 extends over 12 amino acids. CDR3 DNA: TGTGCCAGCACTTACCCATCCGAGACCCAGTACTTC. Its translation is CASTYPSETQYF.

The gene calls are TRBV7-2 and TRBJ1-5, with D perhaps matching TRBD1 (6 bases). From germline, CDR1 is SGHTA and CDR2 FQGNSA. CDR3 length: 17 residues. The V end was cut by 3 bases, the J end by 7 bases, with 22 bases between. In nucleotides, the CDR3 is TGTGCCAGCAGCTTCGGGGGGGCCCGGGGGGTAGGACAGCCCCAGCATTTT. This sequence encodes CASSFGGARGVGQPQHF.

This chain uses TRBV28 with TRBJ1-1, with unresolved D. The CDR3 consists of 15 residues. The germline V gene has CDR1 MDHEN and CDR2 SYDVKM. V was pared by 6 bases and J by 5 bases, with 19 bases between. CDR3 in DNA: TGTGCCAGCAGGCCGGGTCCCCCCAAAAGAACTGAAGCTTTCTTT. Residues: CASRPGPPKRTEAFF.

The chain carries TRBV5-5 and TRBJ1-2; TRBD1 agrees at 8 bases. CDR3 length: 15 residues. The V and J ends lost 1 base and 4 bases, in that order; junction bases with no gene match: 6. The germline gives CDR1 SGHKS, CDR2 YYEKEE (reference sequence). The CDR3 sequence is CASSLRTGPSYGYTF. CDR3 nucleotide sequence: TGTGCCAGCAGCTTGCGGACAGGGCCCTCCTATGGCTACACCTTC.

The chain recombines TRBV10-3 with TRBJ2-7; 7 positions agree with TRBD2. The CDR3 contains 13 residues. Germline V gene sequence: CDR1 ENHRY, CDR2 SYGVKD. V was pared by 3 bases and J by 6 bases, with 5 bases of the junction left unmatched. CDR3 nucleotide sequence: TGTGCCATCAGTGATGTCGGGAGGAGCGAGCAGTACTTC. It specifies CAISDVGRSEQYF.

The chain carries TRBV2 and TRBJ1-5; D is uncertain. The CDR3 runs to 14 residues. The V and J ends lost 8 bases and 4 bases respectively, with 15 bases between them. Germline values: CDR1 SNHLY, CDR2 FYNNEI. Here the CDR3 DNA reads TGTGCCAGCGTCCGGGAAGACGGTAATCAGCCCCAGCATTTT. Translated, it gives CASVREDGNQPQHF. The full variable domain, with the rest looked up from reference TRBV2 and TRBJ1-5, is EPEVTQTPSHQVTQMGQEVILRCVPISNHLYFYWYRQILGQKVEFLVSFYNNEISEKSEIFDDQFSVERPDGSNFTLKIRSTKLEDSAMYFCASVREDGNQPQHFGDGTRLSIL.

This chain uses TRBV7-2 with TRBJ1-6; 9 bases map to TRBD1. Germline CDR1 SGHTA, CDR2 FQGNSA. The V gene end was trimmed by 5 bases and the J gene end by 8 bases; junction bases not matched to a gene: 7. The CDR3 loop spans 15 amino acids. The CDR3 nucleotides are TGTGCCAGCAGCCCTCGACAGGGGGAGTATTCACCCCTCCACTTT. Encoded protein: CASSPRQGEYSPLHF.

The V call is TRBV9, the J call TRBJ2-7; 7 bases are shared with TRBD2. J gave up 6 bases and V 0 bases, and 9 bases lay outside the gene matches. There are 15 residues in the CDR3. Germline CDR1 reads SGDLS; CDR2 reads YYNGEE. CDR3 DNA: TGTGCCAGCAGCGTAGTGACCAGCGGGGCCAGCGAGCAGTACTTC. The encoded protein is CASSVVTSGASEQYF.

This clone has a single count. The chain couples TRBV5-6 to TRBJ2-1; 7 bases fit TRBD1. Germline assignment: CDR1 SGHDT and CDR2 YYEEEE. The CDR3 extends over 14 amino acids. With V trimmed by 4 bases and J by 7 bases, 8 bases remained unmatched. In nucleotides, the CDR3 is TGTGCCAGCAGCCCCGGACAGGTTGGAAATGAGCAGTTCTTC. It is translated as CASSPGQVGNEQFF.

A word on this clone: Other DNA sequences within the sample encode an identical CDR3. The rearrangement links TRBV3-1 (or the pseudogene TRBV3-2) to TRBJ2-2; 14 bases line up with TRBD2. Unmatched junction bases numbered 3, after V lost 3 bases and J lost 6 bases. This CDR3 region has 16 residues. From germline, CDR1 is LGHDT and CDR2 YNNKEL (reference sequence). The CDR3 here is CASSQGLAGVAGELFF. CDR3 sequence (DNA): TGTGCCAGCAGCCAGGGACTAGCGGGAGTAGCCGGGGAGCTGTTTTTT.

The genes are TRBV29-1 and TRBJ1-3; 7 bases are shared with TRBD1. CDR3 size: 14 residues. Germline CDR1 reads SQVTM; CDR2 reads ANQGSEA. After removal of 6 bases from V and 0 bases from J, the junction contained 5 bases not matched to a gene. The CDR3 protein is CSVGDSYSGNTIYF. For the CDR3, the DNA is TGCAGCGTAGGGGACAGTTACTCTGGAAACACCATATATTTT.

V and J are TRBV25-1 and TRBJ1-4; perhaps TRBD1 as D (6 bases). The length of the CDR3 is 11 residues. With 8 bases removed from V and 8 bases from J, the gap between germline ends came to 9 bases. CDR1 MGHDK and CDR2 SYGVNS come from the germline V gene. The CDR3 is CASQRGEKLFF. CDR3 sequence (DNA): TGTGCCAGCCAGAGGGGGGAAAAACTGTTTTTT.

The J gene is TRBJ2-5, the V gene TRBV7-8, with 7 positions matching TRBD2. The CDR3 is made up of 15 amino acids. Germline V gives CDR1 SGHVS, CDR2 FQNEAQ. V shed 1 base, J shed 4 bases, and the junction held 6 bases outside the gene matches. The CDR3 DNA is TGTGCCAGCAGCTTAGGGGCCCGGGAGGCAGAGACCCAGTACTTC. This codes for CASSLGAREAETQYF.

V is TRBV7-3 and J is TRBJ2-1; 8 nucleotides match TRBD2. CDR1 and CDR2 from the germline V gene are SGHTA and FQGTGA. The CDR3 is 18 residues long. The V and J ends lost 5 bases and 2 bases, in that order; junction bases with no gene match: 14. For the CDR3, the DNA is TGTGCCAGCAGCCCCCTTTCCCTGTGGCGGGAGGCCTACAATGAGCAGTTCTTC. It is translated as CASSPLSLWREAYNEQFF.

The V and J genes are TRBV30 and TRBJ2-1, with D possibly being TRBD1 (5 bases). Deletions cut 4 bases from V and 4 bases from J, with 5 bases between. CDR1 GTSNPN and CDR2 SVGIG come from the germline V gene (reference sequence). CDR3 size: 11 residues. The CDR3: CAWTGYNEQFF. The DNA of the CDR3 is TGTGCCTGGACAGGGTACAATGAGCAGTTCTTC. Based on the CDR3 plus reference TRBV30 and TRBJ2-1, the full variable domain is SQTIHQWPATLVQPVGSPLSLECTVEGTSNPNLYWYRQAAGRGLQLLFYSVGIGQISSEVPQNLSASRPQDRQFILSSKKLLLSDSGFYLCAWTGYNEQFFGPGTRLTVL.

This rearrangement joins TRBV5-5 to TRBJ2-3; D perhaps matches TRBD2 (7 bases). The CDR3 sequence is 16 residues long. Germline CDR1 is SGHKS and CDR2 is YYEKEE (reference sequence). Trimming removed 1 base from V and 0 bases from J, with 12 bases in between. The CDR3 protein is CASSLRRGASTDTQYF. The CDR3 DNA reads TGTGCCAGCAGCTTGCGTCGGGGGGCGAGCACAGATACGCAGTATTTT.

This chain joins TRBV10-3 and TRBJ2-7, with D perhaps TRBD1 (6 bases). This CDR3 has 15 amino acids. Germline V gene lookup returns CDR1 ENHRY and CDR2 SYGVKD. Trimming took off 2 bases at V and 3 bases at J, with 14 bases between the two ends. The DNA of the CDR3 is TGTGCCATCAGTGAGCCACAGGGTACGGACTACGAGCAGTACTTC. This codes for CAISEPQGTDYEQYF.